Following are 2 T cell receptor beta chains from one sample sequenced in a study of spatial heterogeneity in lung cancer. Study-wide findings and caveats: It was found that expanded intratumoral alpha and beta TCR counts tracked tumor mutation counts.

From the 5' RACE reads, TCRdb called clonotypes with MiXCR, one entry per CDR3 protein. The sample has about 550 distinct CDR3 sequences; less than 30% are singletons. These receptors' targets are unknown. Indicated time point: sample taken at primary tumor resection. The sample in question was lung tumor tissue, obtained at surgery. Receptors originate from a male donor with early-stage non-small cell lung cancer.

This chain connects TRBV28 to TRBJ2-1, with D perhaps matching TRBD2 (6 bases). V lost 6 bases and J 1 base, leaving 16 bases between the germline ends. The CDR3 covers 16 residues. CDR1 and CDR2 (germline): MDHEN, SYDVKM. The CDR3 coding sequence is TGTGCCAGCAGCCAGGATTGGGGGAGGTCCTACAATGAGCAGTTCTTC. This codes for CASSQDWGRSYNEQFF.

The chain joins TRBV30 to TRBJ1-4, with 7 bases identical to TRBD1. The CDR3 is 13 residues long. V gave up 3 bases and J gave up 6 bases; unmatched junction bases: 4. From germline, CDR1 is GTSNPN and CDR2 SVGIG (reference sequence). CDR3 sequence: CAWRQGSYEKLFF. CDR3 in DNA: TGTGCCTGGAGACAGGGGTCGTATGAAAAACTGTTTTTT.